These 12 T cell receptor beta chains were all obtained from the same sample, sequenced in a study of chemoradiotherapy in HPV16-positive cancers. Profiled with immunoSEQ multiplex PCR; TCRdb holds only in-frame clones, not every one. Found here are 12,000 or so clones, 65% to 80% of them singletons; the top ten hold approximately 2.2%. This sample was gathered from a patient who underwent chemoradiotherapy. These TCRs come from a human donor with HPV-associated anogenital cancer.

The chain links TRBV27 to TRBJ1-1; TRBD1 might be the D (5 bases). This CDR3 region has 14 residues. Germline V gene data show CDR1 as MNHEY and CDR2 as SMNVEV (reference sequence). Trimming cost V 2 bases and J 3 bases, with 10 bases left between them. The CDR3 is CASSLRRVDTEAFF. The DNA for the CDR3 is TGTGCCAGCAGTTTACGCAGGGTTGACACTGAAGCTTTCTTT.

There are a few counts of this clone. The rearrangement links TRBV5-6 to TRBJ2-5; no firm D call. The CDR3 sequence is 14 residues long. Looked up from germline, CDR1 is SGHDT and CDR2 is YYEEEE. V lost 0 bases, J lost 5 bases, and 11 bases lay in between. The CDR3 region has the DNA TGTGCCAGCAGCTTGGTGGCCATGAGGGAGACCCAGTACTTC. Protein: CASSLVAMRETQYF.

This sequence joins TRBV4-1 and TRBJ1-6; D is unresolved. The CDR3 is made up of 18 amino acids. V was trimmed by 5 bases and J by 0 bases, leaving 17 bases between them. Looked up from germline, CDR1 is MGHRA and CDR2 is YSYEKL. CDR3 amino acids: CASSDTEPTLSYNSPLHF. CDR3 bases: TGCGCCAGCAGCGATACTGAACCAACCCTCTCCTATAATTCACCCCTCCACTTT.

This clone was seen only a few times. The chain is built from TRBV30 and TRBJ1-5, with D uncertain. V lost 7 bases and J lost 3, with 13 bases in between. This CDR3 region has 13 residues. Germline assignment: CDR1 GTSNPN and CDR2 SVGIG (reference sequence). CDR3 sequence (DNA): TGTGCCTCCTCGCAAGGGAACAATCAGCCCCAGCATTTT. It codes for CASSQGNNQPQHF.

This clone occurred once. This chain uses TRBV6-1 with TRBJ1-2, with D hard to call. V shed 3 bases and J shed 0 bases, with 8 bases lying between them. This CDR3 is built from 14 residues. From germline, CDR1 is MNHNS and CDR2 SASEGT. The DNA for the CDR3 is TGTGCCAGCAGTGACACAGTCACTAACTATGGCTACACCTTC. Amino acids: CASSDTVTNYGYTF.

V is TRBV10-3 and J is TRBJ1-6; the match to TRBD1 covers 9 bases. Germline V gene sequence: CDR1 ENHRY, CDR2 SYGVKD. This CDR3 region has 15 residues. V lost 4 bases, J lost 6 bases, and 4 bases stayed unmatched. CDR3 DNA: TGTGCCATCAGTGCGGGACAGGGCGGTAATTCACCCCTCCACTTT. Amino acids: CAISAGQGGNSPLHF.

J is TRBJ2-7 and V is TRBV5-5; D not resolved. There are 11 residues in the CDR3. V was clipped by 1 base and J by 5 bases, with 4 bases between them. CDR1 SGHKS and CDR2 YYEKEE come from the germline V gene (reference sequence). The CDR3 sequence: CASSLSDEQYF. The CDR3 DNA reads TGTGCCAGCAGCTTGTCTGACGAGCAGTACTTC.

The V and J genes are TRBV6-6 and TRBJ1-3; no definite D call. The CDR3 is made up of 11 amino acids. V was pared by 8 bases and J by 0 bases, with 2 bases between. Germline lookup yields CDR1 MNHNY and CDR2 SVGAGI (reference sequence). The CDR3 loop is CASFSGNTIYF. The CDR3 bases are TGTGCCAGCTTCTCTGGAAACACCATATATTTT.

The gene calls are TRBV6-1 and TRBJ1-1; 7 bases fit TRBD1. V trimming: 10 bases; J trimming: 1 base; junction bases outside the gene matches: 12. CDR1 is MNHNS, CDR2 SASEGT, per germline. The length of the CDR3 is 15 residues. This CDR3 is CAIPGQTNKNTEAFF. The CDR3 nucleotides read TGTGCCATTCCGGGACAGACTAACAAGAACACTGAAGCTTTCTTT.

The rearrangement links TRBV18 to TRBJ2-5; 8 bases line up with TRBD1. After removal of 4 bases from V and 5 bases from J, the junction contained 9 bases not matched to a gene. The CDR3 has 15 residues. CDR1 and CDR2 (germline): KGHSH, LQKENI. In nucleotides, the CDR3 is TGTGCCAGCTCACTCAGCCGGGACAGGCTGGAGACCCAGTACTTC. This sequence encodes CASSLSRDRLETQYF.

This chain connects TRBV28 to TRBJ1-2, with D perhaps matching TRBD1 (5 bases). Germline V gene sequence: CDR1 MDHEN, CDR2 SYDVKM. The CDR3 runs to 14 residues. Deletions cut 3 bases from V and 5 bases from J, with 13 bases between. Here the CDR3 reads CASSFARDQYGYTF. CDR3 DNA sequence: TGTGCCAGCAGTTTCGCCAGGGACCAGTATGGCTACACCTTC.

The chain uses TRBV7-2 and TRBJ1-1, with D unclear. Germline loops: CDR1 SGHTA, CDR2 FQGNSA. V was clipped by 6 bases and J by 0 bases, with 8 bases between them. The CDR3 spans 13 residues. The CDR3 nucleotides read TGTGCCAGCAGGGTATCCATGAACACTGAAGCTTTCTTT. As protein: CASRVSMNTEAFF.